The clone carrying this T cell receptor beta chain has more than one count but fewer than ten. Its antigen is unknown. One end of the junction does not line up with germline, which may come from a read error. CDR3 length: 16 residues. The germline V gene has CDR1 MGHRA and CDR2 YSYEKL. The entry originates in a study of cytomegalovirus exposure and HLA in healthy donors. Findings and caveats of the study: A later analysis revealed that TCR association rates differed between HLA loci, peaking at DRB1 and bottoming out at HLA-C.

The PCR ran on 60 Vbeta and 13 Jbeta primers. Sequencing was performed with immunoSEQ multiplex PCR; in TCRdb, only in-frame clones are kept and a portion is missing. The sample holds 120,000 or so clones; roughly 70% are singletons and the top ten take around 4%. This chain links TRBV4-1 with TRBJ1-2; 7 bases map to TRBD1. Sequencing was performed on PBMCs. This clonotype was sampled from a woman in her thirties or forties in good health and CMV-seronegative. CDR3 bases: TGCGCCGGCAGCCAAGATCCTGGGACAGCTCACTATGGCTACACCTTC. Translated: CAGSQDPGTAHYGYTF.